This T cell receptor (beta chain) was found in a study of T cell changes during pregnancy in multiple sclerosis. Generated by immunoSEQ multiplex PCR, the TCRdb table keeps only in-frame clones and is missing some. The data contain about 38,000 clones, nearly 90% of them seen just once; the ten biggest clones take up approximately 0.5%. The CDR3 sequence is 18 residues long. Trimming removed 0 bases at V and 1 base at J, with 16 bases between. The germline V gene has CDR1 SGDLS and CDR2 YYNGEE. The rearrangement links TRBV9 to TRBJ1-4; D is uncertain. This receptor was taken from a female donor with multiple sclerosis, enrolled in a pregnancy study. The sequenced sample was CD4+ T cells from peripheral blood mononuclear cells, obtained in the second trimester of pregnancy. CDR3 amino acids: CASSVGLLVTRTNEKLFF. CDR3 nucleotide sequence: TGTGCCAGCAGCGTAGGGTTGTTGGTGACAAGAACTAATGAAAAACTGTTTTTT.